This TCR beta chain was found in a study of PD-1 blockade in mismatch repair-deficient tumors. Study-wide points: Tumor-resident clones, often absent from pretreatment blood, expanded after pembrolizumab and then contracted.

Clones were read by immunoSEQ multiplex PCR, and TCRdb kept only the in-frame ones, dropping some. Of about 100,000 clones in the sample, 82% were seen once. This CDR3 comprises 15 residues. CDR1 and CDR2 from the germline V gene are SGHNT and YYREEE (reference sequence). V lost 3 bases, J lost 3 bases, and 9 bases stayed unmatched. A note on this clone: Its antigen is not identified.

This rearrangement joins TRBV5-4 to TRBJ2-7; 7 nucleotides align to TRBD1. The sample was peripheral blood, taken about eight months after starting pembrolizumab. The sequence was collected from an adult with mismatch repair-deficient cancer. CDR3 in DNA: TGTGCCAGCAGCTCTACAGGGACAGCACACTACGAGCAGTACTTC. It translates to CASSSTGTAHYEQYF.